A selection of T cell receptor beta chains follows, all from one sample in a study of T-cell memory formation after mild COVID-19. TCRdb reprocessed the 5' RACE reads with MiXCR, giving one entry per CDR3 protein. Among some 350,000 distinct CDR3 sequences listed, roughly 13% were seen once. The sample consisted of PBMCs or a T cell subset sorted from them (not recorded which). Receptors were obtained from a man between 18 and 35 years old who had mild COVID-19 (a few samples of this study predate the infection). Cell type and time point are not known. Each CDR3 is given with its conserved first and last residue. The order of the fields is V gene, clone size, CDR3 length, J gene, CDR3 protein. Rows may omit the clone size; those that give it use once, few, many or a size class.

TRBV29-1	few	11	TRBJ2-1	CSGQENNEQFF
TRBV3-1	NA	13	TRBJ2-3	CASIRVGTDTQYF
TRBV27	NA	17	TRBJ2-6	CASSPLQILSGANVLTF
TRBV5-1	few	17	TRBJ2-5	CASSLGTSGGRGETQYF
TRBV7-9	many	13	TRBJ1-1	CASRTGPNTEAFF
TRBV14	NA	15	TRBJ1-1	CASSRFLPGSTEAFF
TRBV5-1	NA	18	TRBJ2-5	CASSLFSLVRDSQETQYF
TRBV7-2	NA	17	TRBJ2-3	CASSLAGWGGSTDTQYF
TRBV6-6	NA	17	TRBJ1-2	CASSRNPDRIFAYGYTF
TRBV6-5	many	14	TRBJ1-1	CASSYLTGNTEAFF
TRBV7-6	NA	15	TRBJ2-7	CASSAGPLSGYEQYF
TRBV30	few	11	TRBJ2-1	CAWGQYNEQFF
TRBV11-2	many	11	TRBJ1-2	CASSAGLGYTF
TRBV29-1	NA	14	TRBJ2-5	CSVDPAGGEETQYF
TRBV7-2	many	19	TRBJ2-5	CASSLARRRSGGVQETQYF
TRBV6-2/TRBV6-3	few	17	TRBJ1-5	CASSYPKGPDLNQPQHF
TRBV6-6	many	15	TRBJ2-3	CASSHRATSTDTQYF
TRBV27	few	13	TRBJ1-1	CASSPVDHYEAFF
TRBV5-1	NA	14	TRBJ1-1	CASSFGFGNTEAFF
TRBV2	few	15	TRBJ1-5	CATGQENYSNQPQHF
TRBV6-5	NA	16	TRBJ1-1	CASSSLGWRMNTEAFF
TRBV7-3	NA	16	TRBJ2-5	CASSPKGLAVGETQYF
TRBV7-9	few	15	TRBJ1-1	CASSSGTGAYTEAFF
TRBV5-1	few	14	TRBJ2-1	CASGRLSSYNEQFF
TRBV11-2	few	11	TRBJ2-3	CASRQGDTQYF
TRBV5-1	NA	15	TRBJ1-1	CASSLLRRTNTEAFF
TRBV2	many	13	TRBJ1-1	CASSGEGNTEAFF
TRBV4-1	NA	14	TRBJ1-1	CASSEQGLGSEAFF
TRBV28	NA	16	TRBJ2-3	CASSLGPGLATDTQYF
TRBV19	NA	15	TRBJ1-5	CASSRGQERVQPQHF
TRBV28	NA	15	TRBJ2-7	CASSPSDAEGSEQYF
TRBV10-3	few	14	TRBJ2-1	CAISRTSSAGEQFF
TRBV5-1	NA	13	TRBJ2-3	CASSFWTADTQYF
TRBV4-3	NA	16	TRBJ2-3	CASSQEPGLRTDTQYF
TRBV29-1	NA	11	TRBJ1-2	CSVKDRAGYTF
TRBV12-3/TRBV12-4	few	14	TRBJ2-3	CASSLAGAKDTQYF
TRBV5-4	NA	16	TRBJ2-5	CASSSIIAGGPETQYF
TRBV28	few	15	TRBJ1-5	CASSSADRINQPQHF
TRBV18	few	14	TRBJ1-2	CASSPDRATDGYTF
TRBV6-2/TRBV6-3	few	12	TRBJ1-1	CASSFYSTEAFF
TRBV9	few	13	TRBJ2-5	CASSVVPGETQYF
TRBV6-6	NA	15	TRBJ2-1	CASRRLAGGYNEQFF
TRBV6-1	NA	17	TRBJ2-3	CASSYAGLAGYTDTQYF
TRBV24-1	many	13	TRBJ2-3	CATRRQGTDTQYF
TRBV4-2	few	15	TRBJ1-1	CASSQELGMNTEAFF
TRBV6-5	NA	16	TRBJ2-5	CASSYRRTGSQETQYF
TRBV7-3	few	16	TRBJ2-3	CASSLTGYPQGDTQYF
TRBV28	NA	14	TRBJ2-4	CASIPGGGGDIQYF
TRBV4-3	few	15	TRBJ2-5	CASSQVGSDQETQYF
TRBV5-1	few	15	TRBJ1-1	CASSPRGQENTEAFF
TRBV9	few	16	TRBJ2-5	CASSVAVGLGGETQYF
TRBV7-9	NA	15	TRBJ2-7	CASSPPIGQGYEQYF
TRBV29-1	few	12	TRBJ1-1	CSVTPGRIEAFF